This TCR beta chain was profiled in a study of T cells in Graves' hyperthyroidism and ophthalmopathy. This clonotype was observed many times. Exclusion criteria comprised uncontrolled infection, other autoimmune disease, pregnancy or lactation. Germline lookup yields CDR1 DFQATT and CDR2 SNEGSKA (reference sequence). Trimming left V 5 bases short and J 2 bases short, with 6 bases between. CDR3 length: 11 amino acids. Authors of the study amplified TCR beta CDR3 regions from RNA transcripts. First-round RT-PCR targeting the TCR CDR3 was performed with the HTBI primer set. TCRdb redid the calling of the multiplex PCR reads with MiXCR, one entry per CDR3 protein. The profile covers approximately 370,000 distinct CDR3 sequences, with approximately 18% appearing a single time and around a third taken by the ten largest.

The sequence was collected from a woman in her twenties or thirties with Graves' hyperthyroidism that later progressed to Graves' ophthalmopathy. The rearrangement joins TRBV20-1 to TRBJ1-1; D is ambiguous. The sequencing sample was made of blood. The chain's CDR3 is CSAADNTEAFF. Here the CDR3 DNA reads TGCAGTGCTGCCGATAACACTGAAGCTTTCTTT.